This T cell receptor beta chain was documented in a study of spatial heterogeneity in lung cancer. Study at large: Beta-chain sequences consistently outnumbered alpha-chain sequences in detection.

This clonotype was seen many times. This sample's time point: sample taken at primary tumor resection. No cells were sorted before sequencing. The whole RNA sequenced was extracted from tumor, nontumor lung or frozen PBMC. Germline CDR1 reads MNHNS; CDR2 reads SASEGT. V dropped 5 bases and J dropped 5 bases, with 22 bases sitting between them. The CDR3 has 17 residues. Each CDR3 protein gets one entry after TCRdb re-called the 5' RACE reads with MiXCR. The sample lists more than 10,000 distinct CDR3 sequences; about 4% were seen once. The TCR was taken from a male donor with early-stage non-small cell lung cancer. The chain couples TRBV6-1 to TRBJ2-1; D gene unclear. Sequencing used PBMCs, obtained at surgery. CDR3 residues: CASSPENWVQGNNEQFF. CDR3 nucleotides: TGTGCCAGCAGTCCAGAAAATTGGGTACAAGGAAACAATGAGCAGTTCTTC.